This TCR beta chain was sequenced for a study of CD8+ T cells in alopecia areata. Study background: Those treated were given oral tofacitinib at 5 to 10 mg twice daily.

Findings of the study overall: Greater clonality was observed in lesional scalp samples, especially alopecia totalis/universalis, versus normal scalp.

It was from alopecia areata patients that lesional scalp punch biopsies and peripheral blood were collected. Sorting of CD4+ and CD8+ T cells was performed on PBMCs. Extraction of RNA preceded its reverse transcription into cDNA, which served as the sequencing template. Profiling relied on immunoSEQ multiplex PCR, and the TCRdb table lists in-frame clones only, not all of them. Among about 150,000 clones, about 50% were seen once, and the ten largest hold roughly 21%. The CDR3 loop spans 15 amino acids. Germline V gene sequence: CDR1 SQVTM, CDR2 ANQGSEA. V was clipped by 6 bases and J by 2 bases, with 16 bases between them. Worth noting for this clone: The antigen is not known.

The chain carries TRBV29-1 and TRBJ2-2; perhaps TRBD1 as D (7 bases). This receptor was identified in a human donor with alopecia areata. The sample consisted of CD8+ T cells sorted from blood, taken at week 0. The chain's CDR3 is CSVPRGVSNTGELFF. As DNA, the CDR3 is TGCAGCGTCCCCAGGGGGGTTTCCAACACCGGGGAGCTGTTTTTT.